This T cell receptor (beta chain) was found in a study of vaccination effects on CD4 cells after COVID-19. Overall study context: Post-vaccine specimens arrived a median 72 days past the second dose.

As concerns this clone: Its matching antigen is unknown.

Trimming removed 8 bases from V and 1 base from J, with 10 bases in between. Germline V gene data show CDR1 as SSHAT and CDR2 as FNYEAQ (reference sequence). CDR3 length: 13 amino acids. Data came from immunoSEQ multiplex PCR; TCRdb stores just in-frame clones and leaves some out. The table shows 20,000 to 25,000 clones, with 72% occurring only once. In the ViraFEST assay, antigen-specific CD4+ clonotypes were identified by expansion after peptide-pool stimulation. CD4+ T cell isolation took place after more than eight days of culture. BNT162b2 vaccine or mRNA-1273 vaccine was given to participants in two doses.

The chain has TRBV7-7 and TRBJ2-3; D may be TRBD1 or TRBD2 (5 bases each). This TCR came from a human donor who received a COVID-19 vaccine. The sample in question was CD4+ T cells from PBMCs cultured with HCoV-NL63 spike peptides, obtained after COVID-19 vaccination. The CDR3 reads CASQGSGTDTQYF. The CDR3 DNA follows: TGTGCCAGCCAGGGTAGCGGCACAGATACGCAGTATTTT.